This T cell receptor (beta chain) comes out of a study of T cell changes during pregnancy in multiple sclerosis. Sequencing used immunoSEQ multiplex PCR; TCRdb keeps in-frame clones, though not all of them. The sample lists under 65,000 clones, approximately 91% occurring once. The table lists this clone with a count of one. This CDR3 spans 15 amino acids. Trimming took 3 bases from V and 0 from J, leaving 15 bases between them. The germline V gene encodes CDR1 GTSNPN and CDR2 SVGIG (reference sequence). The chain employs TRBV30 and TRBJ2-7; D is perhaps TRBD2 (6 bases). This clonotype was sampled from a female donor in good health, enrolled as a control in a pregnancy study. Sequences were derived from peripheral blood, sampled after pregnancy. CDR3 region: CAWSRGGGNSYEQYF. The CDR3 nucleotides are TGTGCCTGGAGCCGTGGTGGCGGGAACTCCTACGAGCAGTACTTC.